Reported below is one T cell receptor (beta chain). Its specificity is unknown. Each patient relapsed following autologous stem cell transplantation, and prior brentuximab vedotin exposure differed. This table comes from immunoSEQ multiplex PCR, and its TCRdb copy is limited to in-frame clones, with some not included. The sample contains 15,000 to 20,000 clones, roughly 80% of which appear only once. This sample stems from a study of PD-1 blockade in classical Hodgkin lymphoma. Whole-study results and caveats: Some patients began nivolumab under 1 year after ASCT. These patients were excluded from later analyses.

V was pared by 2 bases and J by 8 bases, with 4 bases between. Germline CDR1 reads MNHEY; CDR2 reads SVGAGI. The CDR3 covers 11 residues. The V gene is TRBV6-5, the J gene TRBJ1-3; D remains unclear. Sequenced here: peripheral blood mononuclear cells (PBMCs), sampled before the second cycle of nivolumab. The sequence was obtained from a human donor with classical Hodgkin lymphoma. The CDR3 is CASSYGDTIYF. The DNA of the CDR3 is TGTGCCAGCAGTTACGGTGACACCATATATTTT.